Described below is a single T cell receptor (beta chain) sequence and its context. The source of the sample is a study of OX40 agonist ivuxolimab in advanced cancers. The protocol was immunoSEQ multiplex PCR, while the TCRdb copy is restricted to in-frame clones and leaves out a portion. This sample has roughly 73,000 clones, with about 91% found just once. The length of the CDR3 is 14 residues. Trimming left V 6 bases short and J 10 bases short, with 19 bases between. Germline CDR1 and CDR2: MNHNS and SASEGT. The sequence derives from an adult with an advanced solid tumor such as melanoma, head and neck, liver or kidney cancer. The starting material was CD4+ or CD8+ T cells sorted from blood, obtained in a trial of the OX40 agonist ivuxolimab. The chain carries TRBV6-1 and TRBJ2-1; D not resolved. This CDR3 reads CASRPRWDAGEQFF. The CDR3 coding sequence is TGTGCCAGCAGACCCCGCTGGGATGCAGGCGAGCAGTTCTTC.